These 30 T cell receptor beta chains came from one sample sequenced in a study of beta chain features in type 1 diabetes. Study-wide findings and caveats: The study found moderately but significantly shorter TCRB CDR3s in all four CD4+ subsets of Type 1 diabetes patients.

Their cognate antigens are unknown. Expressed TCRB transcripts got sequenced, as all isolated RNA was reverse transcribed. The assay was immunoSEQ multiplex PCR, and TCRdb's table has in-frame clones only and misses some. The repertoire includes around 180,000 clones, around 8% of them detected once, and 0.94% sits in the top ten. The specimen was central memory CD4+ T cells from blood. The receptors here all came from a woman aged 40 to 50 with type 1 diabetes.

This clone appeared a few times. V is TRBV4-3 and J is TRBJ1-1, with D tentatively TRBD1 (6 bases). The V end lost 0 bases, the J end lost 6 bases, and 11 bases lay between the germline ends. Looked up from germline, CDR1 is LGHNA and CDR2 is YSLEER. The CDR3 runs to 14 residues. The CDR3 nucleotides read TGCGCCAGCAGCCAAGAAGGGGGATGGTCTGAAGCTTTCTTT. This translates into CASSQEGGWSEAFF.

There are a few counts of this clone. CDR3 DNA: TGTGCCAGCAGTTTAGAAGGACAGGGTTCCTACGAGCAGTACTTC. Residues: CASSLEGQGSYEQYF. The chain is built from TRBV27 and TRBJ2-7; 8 bases are a match to TRBD1. This CDR3 spans 15 amino acids. V dropped 2 bases and J dropped 1; count of bases not matched to a gene: 4. The germline CDR1 and CDR2 sequences are MNHEY and SMNVEV (reference sequence).

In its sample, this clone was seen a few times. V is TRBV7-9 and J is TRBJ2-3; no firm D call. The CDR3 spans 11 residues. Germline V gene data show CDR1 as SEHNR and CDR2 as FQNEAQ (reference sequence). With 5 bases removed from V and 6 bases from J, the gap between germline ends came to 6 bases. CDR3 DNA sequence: TGTGCCAGCAGCCGACTGGATACGCAGTATTTT. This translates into CASSRLDTQYF.

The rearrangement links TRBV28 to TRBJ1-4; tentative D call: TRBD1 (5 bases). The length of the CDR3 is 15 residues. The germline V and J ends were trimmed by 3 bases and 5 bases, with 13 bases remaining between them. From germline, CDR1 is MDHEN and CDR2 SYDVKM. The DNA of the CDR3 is TGTGCCAGCAGTTTTACCCTGGGGGGGAATGAAAAACTGTTTTTT. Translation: CASSFTLGGNEKLFF. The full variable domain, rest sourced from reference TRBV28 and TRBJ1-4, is DVKVTQSSRYLVKRTGEKVFLECVQDMDHENMFWYRQDPGLGLRLIYFSYDVKMKEKGDIPEGYSVSREKKERFSLILESASTNQTSMYLCASSFTLGGNEKLFFGSGTQLSVL.

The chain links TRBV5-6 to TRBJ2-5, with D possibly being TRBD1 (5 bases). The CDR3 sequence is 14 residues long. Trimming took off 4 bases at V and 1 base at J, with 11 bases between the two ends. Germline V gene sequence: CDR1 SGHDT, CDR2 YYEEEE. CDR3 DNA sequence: TGTGCCAGCAGCCTAAGGACAAGCCAAGAGACCCAGTACTTC. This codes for CASSLRTSQETQYF.

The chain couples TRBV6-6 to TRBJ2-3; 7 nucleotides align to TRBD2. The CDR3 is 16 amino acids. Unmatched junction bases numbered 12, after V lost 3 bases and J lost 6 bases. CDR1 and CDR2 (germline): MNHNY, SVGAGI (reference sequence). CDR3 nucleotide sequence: TGTGCCAGCAGTTATACACGAGCGGGGAACAAGGATACGCAGTATTTT. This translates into CASSYTRAGNKDTQYF.

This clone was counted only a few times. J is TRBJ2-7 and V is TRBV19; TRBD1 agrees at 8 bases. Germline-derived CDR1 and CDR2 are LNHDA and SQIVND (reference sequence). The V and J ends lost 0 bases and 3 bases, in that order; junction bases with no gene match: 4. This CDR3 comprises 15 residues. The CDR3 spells CASSIERGTGYEQYF. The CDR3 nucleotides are TGTGCCAGTAGTATAGAGAGGGGGACAGGCTACGAGCAGTACTTC.

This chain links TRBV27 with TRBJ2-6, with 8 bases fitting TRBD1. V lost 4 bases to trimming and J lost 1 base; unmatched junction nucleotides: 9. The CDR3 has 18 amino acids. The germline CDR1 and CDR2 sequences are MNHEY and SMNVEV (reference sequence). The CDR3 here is CASSSLQGAVSGANVLTF. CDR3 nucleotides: TGTGCCAGCAGTTCCCTTCAGGGGGCGGTGTCTGGGGCCAACGTCCTGACTTTC.

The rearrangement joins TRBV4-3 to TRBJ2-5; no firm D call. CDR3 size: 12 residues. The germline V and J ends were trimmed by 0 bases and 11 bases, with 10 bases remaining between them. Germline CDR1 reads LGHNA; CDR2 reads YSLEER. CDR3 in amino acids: CASSQDTGQQYF. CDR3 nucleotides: TGCGCCAGCAGCCAAGATACGGGTCAGCAGTACTTC.

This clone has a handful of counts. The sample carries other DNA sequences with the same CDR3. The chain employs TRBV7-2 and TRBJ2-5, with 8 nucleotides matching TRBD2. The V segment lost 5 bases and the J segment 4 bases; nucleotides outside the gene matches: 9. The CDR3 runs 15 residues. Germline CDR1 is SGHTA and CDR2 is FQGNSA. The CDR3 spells CASSPPGGGRETQYF. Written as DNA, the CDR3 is TGTGCCAGCAGCCCCCCGGGGGGGGGCAGAGAGACCCAGTACTTC.

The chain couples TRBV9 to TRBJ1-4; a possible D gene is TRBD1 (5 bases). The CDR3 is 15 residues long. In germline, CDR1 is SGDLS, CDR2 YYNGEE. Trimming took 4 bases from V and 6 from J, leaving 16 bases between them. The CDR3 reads CASSPRDGGYEKLFF. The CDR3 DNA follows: TGTGCCAGCAGCCCCAGGGACGGGGGGTATGAAAAACTGTTTTTT.

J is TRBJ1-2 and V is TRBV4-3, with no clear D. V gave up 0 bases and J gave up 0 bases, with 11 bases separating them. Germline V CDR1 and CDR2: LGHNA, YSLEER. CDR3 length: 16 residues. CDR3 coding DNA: TGCGCCAGCAGCCAAGAAGTTCTCGGGACTAACTATGGCTACACCTTC. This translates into CASSQEVLGTNYGYTF.

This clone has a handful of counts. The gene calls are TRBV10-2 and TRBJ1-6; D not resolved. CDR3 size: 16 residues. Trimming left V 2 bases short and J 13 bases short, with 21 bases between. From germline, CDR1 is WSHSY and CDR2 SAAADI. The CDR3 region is CASSEVSAAILRPLHF. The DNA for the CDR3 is TGCGCCAGCAGTGAGGTCAGCGCAGCGATTTTAAGGCCCCTCCACTTT.

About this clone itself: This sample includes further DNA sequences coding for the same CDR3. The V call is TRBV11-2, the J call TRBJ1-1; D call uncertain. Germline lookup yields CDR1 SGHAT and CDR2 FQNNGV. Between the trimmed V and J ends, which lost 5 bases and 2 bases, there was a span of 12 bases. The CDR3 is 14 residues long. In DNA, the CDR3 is TGTGCCAGCAGCCTAGGCGAACCTAACACTGAAGCTTTCTTT. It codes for CASSLGEPNTEAFF.

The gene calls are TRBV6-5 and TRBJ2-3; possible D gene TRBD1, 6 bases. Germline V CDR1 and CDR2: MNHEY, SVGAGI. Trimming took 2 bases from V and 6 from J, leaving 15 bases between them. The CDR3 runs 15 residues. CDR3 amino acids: CASSYRTEVWDTQYF. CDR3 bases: TGTGCCAGCAGTTACCGGACAGAAGTGTGGGATACGCAGTATTTT.

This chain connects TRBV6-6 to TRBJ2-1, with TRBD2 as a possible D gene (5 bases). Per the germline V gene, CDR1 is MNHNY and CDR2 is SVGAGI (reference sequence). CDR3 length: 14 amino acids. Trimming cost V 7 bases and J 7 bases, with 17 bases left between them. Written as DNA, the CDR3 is TGTGCCAGCAATACCCGCTCCGGCGGGAATGAGCAGTTCTTC. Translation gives CASNTRSGGNEQFF.

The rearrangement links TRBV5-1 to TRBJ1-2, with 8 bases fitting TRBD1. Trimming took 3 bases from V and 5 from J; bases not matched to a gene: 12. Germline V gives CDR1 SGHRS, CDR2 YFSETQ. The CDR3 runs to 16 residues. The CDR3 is CASSSAPDRAVYGYTF. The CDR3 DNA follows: TGCGCCAGCAGCTCGGCTCCGGACAGGGCGGTTTATGGCTACACCTTC.

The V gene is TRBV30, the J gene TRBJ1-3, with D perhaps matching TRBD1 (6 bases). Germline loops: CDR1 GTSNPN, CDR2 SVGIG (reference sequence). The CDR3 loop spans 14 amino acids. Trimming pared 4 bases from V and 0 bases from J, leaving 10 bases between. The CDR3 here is CAWTLTGSGNTIYF. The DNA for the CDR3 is TGTGCCTGGACCCTGACAGGCTCTGGAAACACCATATATTTT.

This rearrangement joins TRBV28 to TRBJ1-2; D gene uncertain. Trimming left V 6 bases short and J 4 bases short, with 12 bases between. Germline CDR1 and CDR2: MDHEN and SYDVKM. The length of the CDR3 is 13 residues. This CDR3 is CASSGGRGYGYTF. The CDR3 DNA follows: TGTGCCAGCAGCGGAGGGAGAGGCTATGGCTACACCTTC.

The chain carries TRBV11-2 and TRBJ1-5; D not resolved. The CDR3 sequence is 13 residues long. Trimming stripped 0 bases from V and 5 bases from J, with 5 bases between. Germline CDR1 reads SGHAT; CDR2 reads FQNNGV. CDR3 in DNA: TGTGCCAGCAGCTTAGATCCCTATCAGCCCCAGCATTTT. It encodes CASSLDPYQPQHF.

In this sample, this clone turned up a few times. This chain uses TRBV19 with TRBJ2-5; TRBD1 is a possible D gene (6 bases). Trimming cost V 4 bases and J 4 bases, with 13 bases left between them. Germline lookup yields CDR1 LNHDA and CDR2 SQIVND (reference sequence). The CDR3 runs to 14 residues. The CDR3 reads CASSTLRDTETQYF. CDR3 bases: TGTGCCAGTAGTACGCTCCGGGACACAGAGACCCAGTACTTC.

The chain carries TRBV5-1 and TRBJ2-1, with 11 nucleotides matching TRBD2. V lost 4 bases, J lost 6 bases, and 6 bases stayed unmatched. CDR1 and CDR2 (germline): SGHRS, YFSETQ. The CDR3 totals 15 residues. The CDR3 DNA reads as TGCGCCAGCAGCCCCGGGACTAGCGGCCTCAATGAGCAGTTCTTC. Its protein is CASSPGTSGLNEQFF.

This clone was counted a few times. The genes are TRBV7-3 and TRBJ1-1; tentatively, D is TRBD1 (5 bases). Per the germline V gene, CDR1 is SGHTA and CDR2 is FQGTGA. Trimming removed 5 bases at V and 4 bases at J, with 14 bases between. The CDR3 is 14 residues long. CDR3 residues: CASSPNGGGTEAFF. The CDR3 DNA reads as TGTGCCAGCAGCCCTAATGGGGGGGGCACTGAAGCTTTCTTT.

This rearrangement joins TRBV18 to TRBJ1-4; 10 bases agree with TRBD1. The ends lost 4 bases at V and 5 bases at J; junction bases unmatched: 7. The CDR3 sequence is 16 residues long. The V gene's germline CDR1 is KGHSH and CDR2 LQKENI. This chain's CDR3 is CASSQNPGQGNEKLFF. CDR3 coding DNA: TGTGCCAGCTCACAGAATCCGGGACAGGGGAATGAAAAACTGTTTTTT.

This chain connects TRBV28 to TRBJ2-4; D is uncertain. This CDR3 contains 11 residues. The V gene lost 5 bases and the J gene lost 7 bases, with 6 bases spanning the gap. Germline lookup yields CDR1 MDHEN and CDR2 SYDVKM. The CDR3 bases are TGTGCCAGCAGTCGAGGCAACATTCAGTACTTC. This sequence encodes CASSRGNIQYF.

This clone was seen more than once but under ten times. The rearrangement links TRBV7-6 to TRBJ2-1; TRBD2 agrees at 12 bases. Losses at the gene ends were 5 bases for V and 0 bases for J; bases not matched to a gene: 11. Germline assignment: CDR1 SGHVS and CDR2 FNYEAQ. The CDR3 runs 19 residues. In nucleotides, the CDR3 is TGTGCCAGCAGCCCTAGACTAGCGGGAGACCCAGTCTCCTACAATGAGCAGTTCTTC. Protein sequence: CASSPRLAGDPVSYNEQFF. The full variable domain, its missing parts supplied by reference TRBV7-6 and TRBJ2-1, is GAGVSQSPRYKVTKRGQDVALRCDPISGHVSLYWYRQALGQGPEFLTYFNYEAQQDKSGLPNDRFSAERPEGSISTLTIQRTEQRDSAMYRCASSPRLAGDPVSYNEQFFGPGTRLTVL.

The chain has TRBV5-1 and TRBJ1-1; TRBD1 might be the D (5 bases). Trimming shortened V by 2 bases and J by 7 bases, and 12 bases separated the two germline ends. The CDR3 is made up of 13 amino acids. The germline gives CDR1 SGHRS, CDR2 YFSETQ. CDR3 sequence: CASSFGGKIEAFF. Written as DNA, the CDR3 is TGCGCCAGCAGCTTCGGGGGAAAGATTGAAGCTTTCTTT.

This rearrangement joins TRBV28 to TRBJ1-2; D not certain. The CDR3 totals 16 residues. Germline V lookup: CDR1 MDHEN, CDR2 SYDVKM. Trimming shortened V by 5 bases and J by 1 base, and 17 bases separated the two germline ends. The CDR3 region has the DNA TGTGCCAGCAGTCCACACGGACTGGTGGATAACTATGGCTACACCTTC. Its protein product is CASSPHGLVDNYGYTF.

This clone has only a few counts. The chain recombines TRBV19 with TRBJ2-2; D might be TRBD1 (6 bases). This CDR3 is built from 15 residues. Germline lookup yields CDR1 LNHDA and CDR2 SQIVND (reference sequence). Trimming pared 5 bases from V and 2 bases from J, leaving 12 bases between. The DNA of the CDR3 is TGTGCCAGTAGTCCGGACAGACTAAACACCGGGGAGCTGTTTTTT. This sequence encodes CASSPDRLNTGELFF.

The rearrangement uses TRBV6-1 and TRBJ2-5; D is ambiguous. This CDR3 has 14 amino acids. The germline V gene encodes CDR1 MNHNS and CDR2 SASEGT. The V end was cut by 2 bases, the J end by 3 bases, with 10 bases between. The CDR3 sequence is CASSERGSEETQYF. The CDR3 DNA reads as TGTGCCAGCAGTGAACGAGGCAGCGAAGAGACCCAGTACTTC.